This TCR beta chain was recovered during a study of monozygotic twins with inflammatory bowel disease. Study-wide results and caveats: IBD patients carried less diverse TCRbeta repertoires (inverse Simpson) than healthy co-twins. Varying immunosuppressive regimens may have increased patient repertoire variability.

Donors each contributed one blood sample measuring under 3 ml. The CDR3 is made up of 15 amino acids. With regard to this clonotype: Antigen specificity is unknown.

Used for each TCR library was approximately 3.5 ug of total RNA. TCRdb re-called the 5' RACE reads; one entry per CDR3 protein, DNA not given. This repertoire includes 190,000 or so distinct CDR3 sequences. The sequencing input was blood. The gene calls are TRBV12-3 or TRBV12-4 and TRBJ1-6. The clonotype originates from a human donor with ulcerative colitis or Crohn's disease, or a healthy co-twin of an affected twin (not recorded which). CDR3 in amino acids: CASSLAGRYNSPLHF.